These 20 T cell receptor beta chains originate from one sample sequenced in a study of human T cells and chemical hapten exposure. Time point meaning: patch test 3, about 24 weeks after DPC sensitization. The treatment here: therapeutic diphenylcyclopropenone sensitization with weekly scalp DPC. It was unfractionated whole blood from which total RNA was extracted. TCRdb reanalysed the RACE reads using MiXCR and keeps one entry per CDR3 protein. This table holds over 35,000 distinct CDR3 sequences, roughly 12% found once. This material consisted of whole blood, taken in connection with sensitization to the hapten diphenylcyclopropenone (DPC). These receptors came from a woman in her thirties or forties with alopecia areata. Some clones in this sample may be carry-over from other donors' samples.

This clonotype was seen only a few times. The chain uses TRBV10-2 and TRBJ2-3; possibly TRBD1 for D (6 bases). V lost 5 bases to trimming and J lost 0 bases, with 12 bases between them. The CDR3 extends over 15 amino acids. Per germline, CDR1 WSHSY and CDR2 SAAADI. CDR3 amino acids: CASSSQGPSTDTQYF. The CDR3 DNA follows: TGCGCCAGCAGTAGCCAGGGGCCTAGCACAGATACGCAGTATTTT.

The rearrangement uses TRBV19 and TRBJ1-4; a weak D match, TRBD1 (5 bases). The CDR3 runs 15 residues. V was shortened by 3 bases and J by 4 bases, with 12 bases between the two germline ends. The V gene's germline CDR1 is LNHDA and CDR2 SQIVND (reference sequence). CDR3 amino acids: CASSIGTELNEKLFF. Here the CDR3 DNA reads TGTGCCAGTAGTATTGGGACGGAACTTAATGAAAAACTGTTTTTT.

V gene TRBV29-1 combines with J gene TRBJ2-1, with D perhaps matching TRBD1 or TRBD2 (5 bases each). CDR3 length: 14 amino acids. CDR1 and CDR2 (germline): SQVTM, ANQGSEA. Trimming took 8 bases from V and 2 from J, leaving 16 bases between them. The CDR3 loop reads CSPGLGDTYNEQFF. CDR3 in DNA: TGCAGCCCTGGGTTGGGGGATACCTACAATGAGCAGTTCTTC.

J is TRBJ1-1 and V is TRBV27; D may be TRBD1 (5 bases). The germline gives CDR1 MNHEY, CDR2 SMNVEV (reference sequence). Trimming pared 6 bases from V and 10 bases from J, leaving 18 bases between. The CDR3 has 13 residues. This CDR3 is CASRQTEAGRAFF. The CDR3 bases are TGTGCCAGCAGACAGACAGAAGCGGGGCGAGCTTTCTTT.

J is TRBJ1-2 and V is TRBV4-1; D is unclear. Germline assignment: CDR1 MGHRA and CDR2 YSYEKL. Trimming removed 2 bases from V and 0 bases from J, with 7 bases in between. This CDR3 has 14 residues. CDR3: CASSQSQTNYGYTF. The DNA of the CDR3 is TGCGCCAGCAGCCAAAGTCAGACTAACTATGGCTACACCTTC.

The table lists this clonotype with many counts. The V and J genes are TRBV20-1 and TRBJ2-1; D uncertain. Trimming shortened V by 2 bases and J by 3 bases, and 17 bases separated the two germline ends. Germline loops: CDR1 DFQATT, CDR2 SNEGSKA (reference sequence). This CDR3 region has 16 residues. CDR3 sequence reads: CSARPRGAWDYNEQFF. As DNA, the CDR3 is TGCAGTGCTAGACCCCGCGGAGCTTGGGACTACAATGAGCAGTTCTTC.

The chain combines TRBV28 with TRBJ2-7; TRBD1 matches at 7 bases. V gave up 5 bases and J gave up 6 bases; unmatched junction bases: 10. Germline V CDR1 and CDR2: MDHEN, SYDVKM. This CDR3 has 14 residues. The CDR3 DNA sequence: TGTGCCAGCAGTCTAGGGACAGCCGTCCGCGAGCAGTACTTC. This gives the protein CASSLGTAVREQYF.

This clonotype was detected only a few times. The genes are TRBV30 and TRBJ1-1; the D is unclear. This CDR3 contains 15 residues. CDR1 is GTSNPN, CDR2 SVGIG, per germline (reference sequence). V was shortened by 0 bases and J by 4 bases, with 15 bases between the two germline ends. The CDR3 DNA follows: TGTGCCTGGAGTGTACTGACTCTCCTCTTCACTGAAGCTTTCTTT. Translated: CAWSVLTLLFTEAFF.

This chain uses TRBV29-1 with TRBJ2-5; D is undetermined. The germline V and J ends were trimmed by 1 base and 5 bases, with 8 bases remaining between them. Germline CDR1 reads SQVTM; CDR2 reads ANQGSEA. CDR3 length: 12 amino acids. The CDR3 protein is CSVEGQAETQYF. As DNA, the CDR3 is TGCAGCGTTGAAGGGCAGGCGGAGACCCAGTACTTC.

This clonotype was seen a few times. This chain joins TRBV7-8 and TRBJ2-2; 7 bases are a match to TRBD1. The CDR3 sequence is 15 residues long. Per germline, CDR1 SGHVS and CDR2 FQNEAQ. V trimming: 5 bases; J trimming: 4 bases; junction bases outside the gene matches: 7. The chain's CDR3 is CASSPRDRTTGELFF. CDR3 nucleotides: TGTGCCAGCAGCCCACGGGACAGAACCACCGGGGAGCTGTTTTTT.

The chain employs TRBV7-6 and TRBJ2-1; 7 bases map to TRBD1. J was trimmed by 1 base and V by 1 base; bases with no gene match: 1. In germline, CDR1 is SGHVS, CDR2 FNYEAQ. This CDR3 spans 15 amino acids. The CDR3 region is CASSLGQGSYNEQFF. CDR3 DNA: TGTGCCAGCAGCTTAGGACAGGGTTCCTACAATGAGCAGTTCTTC.

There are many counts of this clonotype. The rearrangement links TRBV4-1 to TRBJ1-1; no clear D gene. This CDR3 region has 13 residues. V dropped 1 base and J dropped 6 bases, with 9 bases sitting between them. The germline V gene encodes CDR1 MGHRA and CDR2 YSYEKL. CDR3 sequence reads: CASSQAPHPEAFF. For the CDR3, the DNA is TGCGCCAGCAGCCAAGCCCCACACCCTGAAGCTTTCTTT.

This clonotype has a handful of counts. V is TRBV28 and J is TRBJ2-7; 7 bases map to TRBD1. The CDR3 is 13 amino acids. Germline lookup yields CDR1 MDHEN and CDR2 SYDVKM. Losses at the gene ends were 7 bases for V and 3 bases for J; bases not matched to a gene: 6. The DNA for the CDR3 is TGTGCCAGCAATCGAGGGGGCAGCTACGAGCAGTACTTC. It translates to CASNRGGSYEQYF.

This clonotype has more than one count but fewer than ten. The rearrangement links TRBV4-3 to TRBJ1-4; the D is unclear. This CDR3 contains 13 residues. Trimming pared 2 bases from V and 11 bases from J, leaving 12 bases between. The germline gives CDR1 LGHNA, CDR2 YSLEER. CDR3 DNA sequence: TGCGCCAGCAGCCAACGCAGCCGGGAGAAACTGTTTTTT. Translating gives CASSQRSREKLFF.

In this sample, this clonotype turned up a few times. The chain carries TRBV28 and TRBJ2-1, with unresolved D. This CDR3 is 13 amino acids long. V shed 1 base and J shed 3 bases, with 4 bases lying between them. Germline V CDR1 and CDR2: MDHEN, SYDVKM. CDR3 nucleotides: TGTGCCAGCAGTTTATCTTACTACAATGAGCAGTTCTTC. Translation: CASSLSYYNEQFF.

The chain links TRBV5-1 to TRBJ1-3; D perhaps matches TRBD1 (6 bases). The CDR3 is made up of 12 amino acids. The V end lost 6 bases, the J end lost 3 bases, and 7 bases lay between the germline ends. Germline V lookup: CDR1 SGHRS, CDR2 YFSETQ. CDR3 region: CASKGDGNTIYF. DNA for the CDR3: TGCGCCAGCAAGGGGGATGGAAACACCATATATTTT.

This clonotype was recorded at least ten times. The CDR3 nucleotides are TGTGCCAGCCGCCTTAGCGGGAGTCATAATGAGCAGTTCTTC. Its protein product is CASRLSGSHNEQFF. The V call is TRBV6-4, the J call TRBJ2-1; 9 bases match TRBD2. Losses at the gene ends were 8 bases for V and 7 bases for J; bases not matched to a gene: 9. The germline V gene encodes CDR1 MRHNA and CDR2 SNTAGT. The CDR3 runs to 14 residues.

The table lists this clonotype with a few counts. The CDR3, as DNA: TGCGCCAGCAGTGGAGACGGCCCCACCGGGGAGCTGTTTTTT. Translation gives CASSGDGPTGELFF. The chain links TRBV5-1 to TRBJ2-2, with no clear D. V shed 5 bases and J shed 4 bases, with 12 bases lying between them. This CDR3 region has 14 residues. Looked up from germline, CDR1 is SGHRS and CDR2 is YFSETQ.

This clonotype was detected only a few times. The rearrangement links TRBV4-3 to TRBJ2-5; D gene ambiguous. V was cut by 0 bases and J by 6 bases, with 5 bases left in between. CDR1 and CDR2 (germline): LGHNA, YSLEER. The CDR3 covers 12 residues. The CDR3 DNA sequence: TGCGCCAGCAGCCAAGATTCAAAGACCCAGTACTTC. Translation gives CASSQDSKTQYF.

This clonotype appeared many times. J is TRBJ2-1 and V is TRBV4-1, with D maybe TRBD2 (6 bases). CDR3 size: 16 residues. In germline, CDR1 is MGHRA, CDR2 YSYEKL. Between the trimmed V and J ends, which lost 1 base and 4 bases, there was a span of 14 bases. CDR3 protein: CASSQVVDYPYNEQFF. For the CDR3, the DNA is TGCGCCAGCAGCCAAGTGGTGGACTACCCGTACAATGAGCAGTTCTTC.